Following are 31 T cell receptor beta chains from one sample sequenced in a study of PD-1 blockade in classical Hodgkin lymphoma. After autologous stem cell transplantation all patients relapsed, and prior brentuximab vedotin exposure differed between cohorts. The assay was immunoSEQ multiplex PCR, and TCRdb's table has in-frame clones only and misses some. The sample has 40,000 to 55,000 clones; about 88% are singletons. Sample: peripheral blood mononuclear cells (PBMCs), taken at baseline. All receptors come from a human donor with classical Hodgkin lymphoma.

The chain links TRBV10-3 to TRBJ2-5, with a tentative D call TRBD2 (5 bases). In germline, CDR1 is ENHRY, CDR2 SYGVKD. This CDR3 spans 15 amino acids. V was clipped by 2 bases and J by 1 base, with 11 bases between them. The CDR3 nucleotides are TGTGCCATCAGTGAGAAGCGGCCACCCCAAGAGACCCAGTACTTC. Encoded protein: CAISEKRPPQETQYF.

The V and J genes are TRBV7-9 and TRBJ2-7; 10 nucleotides match TRBD1. This CDR3 contains 17 residues. V shed 4 bases and J 5 bases; nucleotides not matched to a gene: 14. CDR1 SEHNR and CDR2 FQNEAQ come from the germline V gene (reference sequence). CDR3 protein: CASSSSSLTGGLNEQYF. The CDR3 DNA reads as TGTGCCAGCAGCTCCAGCTCTCTGACAGGGGGCTTGAACGAGCAGTACTTC.

The V call is TRBV5-1, the J call TRBJ2-2, with 7 bases fitting TRBD1. V trimming: 4 bases; J trimming: 4 bases; junction bases outside the gene matches: 7. The CDR3 is 15 residues long. Germline lookup yields CDR1 SGHRS and CDR2 YFSETQ. CDR3 coding DNA: TGCGCCAGCAGCCAAAGGGGGCCTTCCACCGGGGAGCTGTTTTTT. Its translation is CASSQRGPSTGELFF.

The DNA of the CDR3 is TGCGCCAGCAGCTTGGGTCTGGGGAACACTGAAGCTTTCTTT. Protein product: CASSLGLGNTEAFF. V gene TRBV5-1 combines with J gene TRBJ1-1; D unresolved. The CDR3 has 14 amino acids. The germline V gene encodes CDR1 SGHRS and CDR2 YFSETQ. The V end lost 0 bases, the J end lost 1 base, and 7 bases lay between the germline ends.

The chain carries TRBV9 and TRBJ2-2; 8 bases match TRBD1. V lost 4 bases, J lost 0 bases, and 5 bases stayed unmatched. Germline CDR1 SGDLS, CDR2 YYNGEE. The CDR3 is made up of 16 amino acids. This CDR3 reads CASSPSGGTNTGELFF. The CDR3 nucleotides read TGTGCCAGCAGCCCCTCAGGGGGCACGAACACCGGGGAGCTGTTTTTT.

The chain is built from TRBV4-2 and TRBJ2-3; the D gene is possibly TRBD1 (7 bases). Germline CDR1 is LGHNA and CDR2 is YNFKEQ. The CDR3 covers 17 residues. The V end lost 0 bases, the J end lost 1 base, and 14 bases lay between the germline ends. The CDR3 is CASSQDPQGGGTDTQYF. DNA of the CDR3: TGTGCCAGCAGCCAAGATCCCCAGGGGGGCGGCACAGATACGCAGTATTTT.

This clone was seen a single time. This rearrangement joins TRBV6-1 to TRBJ2-5; D is uncertain. CDR3 size: 11 residues. Trimming shortened V by 8 bases and J by 0 bases, and 4 bases separated the two germline ends. Germline V gene sequence: CDR1 MNHNS, CDR2 SASEGT. This CDR3 is CASQNQETQYF. The CDR3 nucleotides are TGTGCCAGCCAAAACCAAGAGACCCAGTACTTC.

This clone was observed a single time. The chain has TRBV5-1 and TRBJ2-3; 12 bases agree with TRBD2. The CDR3 has 18 amino acids. Trimming removed 1 base from V and 4 bases from J; junction bases left unmatched: 10. Looked up from germline, CDR1 is SGHRS and CDR2 is YFSETQ. CDR3 sequence (DNA): TGCGCCAGCAGCTTGTCGACTAGCGGGAGTATAGGCCCAGATACGCAGTATTTT. Amino acid sequence: CASSLSTSGSIGPDTQYF.

The chain employs TRBV7-6 and TRBJ2-1; possible D gene TRBD1, 5 bases. The germline V and J ends were trimmed by 4 bases and 0 bases, with 10 bases remaining between them. CDR1 and CDR2 from the germline V gene are SGHVS and FNYEAQ. This CDR3 is built from 15 residues. CDR3 protein: CASSSQVDSYNEQFF. The CDR3 nucleotides are TGTGCCAGCAGCTCACAGGTTGACTCCTACAATGAGCAGTTCTTC.

The CDR3 sequence is CASSRSGFGEAFF. CDR3 bases: TGTGCCAGCAGCCGCTCAGGATTCGGTGAAGCTTTCTTT. The chain links TRBV14 to TRBJ1-1; D not certain. Trimming stripped 4 bases from V and 7 bases from J, with 13 bases between. Germline lookup yields CDR1 SGHDN and CDR2 FVKESK. This CDR3 comprises 13 residues.

This chain uses TRBV28 with TRBJ2-7, with D perhaps matching TRBD1 (6 bases). From germline, CDR1 is MDHEN and CDR2 SYDVKM. The CDR3 is made up of 16 amino acids. Trimming removed 1 base at V and 4 bases at J, with 17 bases between. The CDR3 here is CASSLSGGAGRYEQYF. For the CDR3, the DNA is TGTGCCAGCAGTTTATCTGGGGGCGCTGGGAGATACGAGCAGTACTTC.

The chain recombines TRBV4-2 with TRBJ1-3; possible D gene TRBD1, 5 bases. There are 15 residues in the CDR3. Trimming shortened V by 0 bases and J by 5 bases, and 11 bases separated the two germline ends. Germline assignment: CDR1 LGHNA and CDR2 YNFKEQ. CDR3 region: CASSQDAGDRNTIYF. In nucleotides, the CDR3 is TGTGCCAGCAGCCAAGATGCCGGGGACCGAAACACCATATATTTT.

This clone appeared a single time. The V gene is TRBV7-9, the J gene TRBJ2-1, with 7 bases lining up with TRBD1. J gave up 5 bases and V 6 bases, and 10 bases lay outside the gene matches. Per germline, CDR1 SEHNR and CDR2 FQNEAQ (reference sequence). The CDR3 loop spans 15 amino acids. The CDR3 bases are TGTGCCAGCAGTTCCGAAGGACAGGTCAACAATGAGCAGTTCTTC. It codes for CASSSEGQVNNEQFF.

The chain joins TRBV9 to TRBJ2-7; 9 bases map to TRBD1. Per germline, CDR1 SGDLS and CDR2 YYNGEE. V lost 3 bases to trimming and J lost 6 bases; unmatched junction nucleotides: 4. This CDR3 comprises 13 residues. CDR3 nucleotides: TGTGCCAGCAGCGGGGGACAGGGCTCCGAGCAGTACTTC. Translating it yields CASSGGQGSEQYF.

This chain links TRBV28 with TRBJ2-5, with 11 bases lining up with TRBD2. The CDR3 consists of 15 residues. J was trimmed by 3 bases and V by 6 bases; bases with no gene match: 6. CDR1 is MDHEN and CDR2 is SYDVKM in the germline V gene. This CDR3 reads CASRSGLAGEETQYF. In DNA, the CDR3 is TGTGCCAGCAGATCCGGACTAGCGGGTGAAGAGACCCAGTACTTC.

The chain is built from TRBV19 and TRBJ2-7; 7 bases line up with TRBD2. Germline V gene lookup returns CDR1 LNHDA and CDR2 SQIVND (reference sequence). The V and J ends lost 1 base and 2 bases, in that order; junction bases with no gene match: 8. The CDR3 is 16 residues long. The DNA of the CDR3 is TGTGCCAGTAGTATAGCGGCGGGGGTTTCCACCTACGAGCAGTACTTC. Its translation is CASSIAAGVSTYEQYF.

The chain has TRBV7-8 and TRBJ1-2; 8 nucleotides align to TRBD1. V lost 8 bases and J lost 0; bases outside the gene matches: 5. The CDR3 contains 14 residues. The germline CDR1 and CDR2 sequences are SGHVS and FQNEAQ. The DNA for the CDR3 is TGTGCCAGCGGCACAGGGGGACCTAACTATGGCTACACCTTC. It yields the protein CASGTGGPNYGYTF. Based on the CDR3 plus reference TRBV7-8 and TRBJ1-2, the full variable domain is GAGVSQSPRYKVAKRGQDVALRCDPISGHVSLFWYQQALGQGPEFLTYFQNEAQLDKSGLPSDRFFAERPEGSVSTLKIQRTQQEDSAVYLCASGTGGPNYGYTFGSGTRLTVV.

This clone is termed medium-sized. The rearrangement links TRBV7-9 to TRBJ2-5; TRBD2 might be the D (6 bases). Germline lookup yields CDR1 SEHNR and CDR2 FQNEAQ (reference sequence). The CDR3 totals 14 residues. V lost 5 bases and J 1 base, leaving 11 bases between the germline ends. CDR3 sequence: CASSPRGAQETQYF. As DNA, the CDR3 is TGTGCCAGCAGCCCGCGGGGAGCCCAAGAGACCCAGTACTTC.

CDR3 loop: CASSVGGATAQYF. CDR3 coding DNA: TGTGCCAGCAGCGTAGGTGGAGCCACGGCCCAGTACTTC. The V and J genes are TRBV9 and TRBJ2-5; D not certain. Germline CDR1 reads SGDLS; CDR2 reads YYNGEE. CDR3 length equals 13 residues. V lost 0 bases to trimming and J lost 9 bases, with 12 bases between them.

The chain joins TRBV27 to TRBJ2-5; D perhaps matches TRBD1 (5 bases). The germline CDR1 and CDR2 sequences are MNHEY and SMNVEV (reference sequence). The CDR3 is made up of 15 amino acids. Trimming left V 5 bases short and J 0 bases short, with 13 bases between. Written as DNA, the CDR3 is TGTGCCAGCAGTCCCCGTAAGGGGTACCAAGAGACCCAGTACTTC. Translated: CASSPRKGYQETQYF.

The chain carries TRBV4-2 and TRBJ2-7; D ambiguous. Trimming left V 0 bases short and J 3 bases short, with 9 bases between. CDR1 is LGHNA and CDR2 is YNFKEQ in the germline V gene. The CDR3 runs 14 residues. The CDR3 reads CASSQEGSVYEQYF. The CDR3 DNA reads as TGTGCCAGCAGCCAAGAAGGCAGCGTCTACGAGCAGTACTTC.

CDR3 residues: CASSSSGLGFNEQFF. The DNA for the CDR3 is TGTGCCAGCAGTTCATCGGGACTAGGTTTCAATGAGCAGTTCTTC. The chain is built from TRBV28 and TRBJ2-1; the match to TRBD2 covers 8 bases. With 4 bases clipped from V and 6 bases from J, the junction kept 8 bases outside the gene matches. This CDR3 has 15 residues. The V gene's germline CDR1 is MDHEN and CDR2 SYDVKM.

The chain links TRBV18 to TRBJ2-5; D gene unclear. Germline CDR1 is KGHSH and CDR2 is LQKENI. This CDR3 comprises 14 residues. V gave up 7 bases and J gave up 2 bases, with 14 bases separating them. CDR3 DNA sequence: TGTGCCAGCTTCACGCGGAATTGGCAAGAGACCCAGTACTTC. This codes for CASFTRNWQETQYF.

This clone was picked up a small number of times. The chain has TRBV2 and TRBJ1-4, with a possible D match to TRBD1 (6 bases). CDR1 and CDR2 from the germline V gene are SNHLY and FYNNEI. The CDR3 totals 14 residues. The ends were cut back, 6 bases at V and 8 bases at J, with 16 bases in the middle. CDR3 sequence (DNA): TGTGCCAGCAGATGGGAGGCAGGGGCGGAAAAACTGTTTTTT. Its translation is CASRWEAGAEKLFF.

This chain joins TRBV7-2 and TRBJ2-5; D gene ambiguous. CDR1 is SGHTA and CDR2 is FQGNSA in the germline V gene. There are 11 residues in the CDR3. Trimming left V 2 bases short and J 2 bases short, with 0 bases between. CDR3 sequence reads: CASSLQETQYF. CDR3 in DNA: TGTGCCAGCAGCTTACAAGAGACCCAGTACTTC.

The chain combines TRBV7-9 with TRBJ2-1; D perhaps matches TRBD2 (5 bases). Looked up from germline, CDR1 is SEHNR and CDR2 is FQNEAQ (reference sequence). The CDR3 sequence is 13 residues long. V lost 5 bases and J 7 bases, leaving 12 bases between the germline ends. This CDR3 is CASSARRGNEQFF. DNA for the CDR3: TGTGCCAGCAGCGCGCGTCGGGGAAATGAGCAGTTCTTC.

The chain combines TRBV4-1 with TRBJ1-5, with D tentatively TRBD1 (5 bases). The CDR3 spans 14 residues. The V and J ends lost 1 base and 4 bases respectively, with 8 bases between them. Germline-derived CDR1 and CDR2 are MGHRA and YSYEKL. The CDR3 here is CASSQVPGNQPQHF. The CDR3 DNA is TGCGCCAGCAGCCAAGTTCCAGGGAATCAGCCCCAGCATTTT.

The chain joins TRBV28 to TRBJ1-2, with TRBD1 matching 7 bases. Trimming cost V 3 bases and J 2 bases; bases outside gene matches: 12. This CDR3 is built from 17 residues. Germline values: CDR1 MDHEN, CDR2 SYDVKM. CDR3 nucleotide sequence: TGTGCCAGCAGTTTCTTAACCAACAGGGGTCGAAACTATGGCTACACCTTC. It codes for CASSFLTNRGRNYGYTF.

This clone has only a few counts. The V gene is TRBV10-1, the J gene TRBJ2-2; 11 bases are a match to TRBD2. From germline, CDR1 is WNHNN and CDR2 SYGVQD (reference sequence). The length of the CDR3 is 15 residues. V was clipped by 2 bases and J by 4 bases; unmatched bases: 0. CDR3 sequence reads: CASSEGTSGTGELFF. CDR3 coding DNA: TGCGCCAGCAGTGAGGGGACTAGCGGCACCGGGGAGCTGTTTTTT.

The chain carries TRBV28 and TRBJ1-1, with TRBD1 as a possible D gene (5 bases). Germline assignment: CDR1 MDHEN and CDR2 SYDVKM. Trimming cost V 2 bases and J 9 bases, with 7 bases left between them. CDR3 length: 11 residues. The CDR3 is CASSLRGKAFF. The CDR3 DNA sequence: TGTGCCAGCAGTTTACGGGGGAAAGCTTTCTTT. Combining the CDR3 with reference TRBV28 and TRBJ1-1 gives the whole variable domain DVKVTQSSRYLVKRTGEKVFLECVQDMDHENMFWYRQDPGLGLRLIYFSYDVKMKEKGDIPEGYSVSREKKERFSLILESASTNQTSMYLCASSLRGKAFFGQGTRLTVV.

In this sample, this clone turned up once. The chain carries TRBV2 and TRBJ2-1; 9 bases map to TRBD2. Unmatched junction bases numbered 6, after V lost 8 bases and J lost 4 bases. This CDR3 is built from 14 residues. The V gene's germline CDR1 is SNHLY and CDR2 FYNNEI. CDR3: CASLASGVYNEQFF. The CDR3 DNA reads TGTGCCAGCTTGGCTAGCGGGGTATACAATGAGCAGTTCTTC.